One sample yielded the 9 T cell receptor beta chains listed below, sequenced in a study of Ad26.COV2.S vaccination and SARS-CoV-2 variants. Described treatment: some 20 received Ad26.COV2.S at low or high dose, single or two shots; about 5 received placebo; per-sample allocation not given. Day 63 after the first injection of vaccine or placebo was the sampling time. The data were produced by immunoSEQ multiplex PCR, yet TCRdb's version contains in-frame clones alone and is incomplete. The sample lists 350,000 to 550,000 clones; 89% were seen once. The sample here was peripheral blood, taken in a trial of Ad26.COV2.S vaccine versus placebo. The receptor source for this set is a person aged 18-60 years who received the Ad26.COV2.S COVID-19 vaccine or a placebo.

This clone has just one count. This chain links TRBV9 with TRBJ1-2, with TRBD1 as a possible D gene (5 bases). The germline V and J ends were trimmed by 5 bases and 2 bases, with 16 bases remaining between them. The CDR3 extends over 15 amino acids. The germline V gene encodes CDR1 SGDLS and CDR2 YYNGEE. The CDR3 DNA is TGTGCCAGCAGGGCGGGGGGTCAGGACAACTATGGCTACACCTTC. This translates into CASRAGGQDNYGYTF. Based on the CDR3 plus reference TRBV9 and TRBJ1-2, the full variable domain is DSGVTQTPKHLITATGQRVTLRCSPRSGDLSVYWYQQSLDQGLQFLIQYYNGEERAKGNILERFSAQQFPDLHSELNLSSLELGDSALYFCASRAGGQDNYGYTFGSGTRLTVV.

The V and J genes are TRBV5-1 and TRBJ2-3; 10 positions agree with TRBD2. The V gene end was trimmed by 1 base and the J gene end by 4 bases; junction bases not matched to a gene: 3. The germline V gene encodes CDR1 SGHRS and CDR2 YFSETQ. The CDR3 length is 15 residues. CDR3 nucleotide sequence: TGCGCCAGCAGCTTGCTAGCGGGAGCGGCAGATACGCAGTATTTT. Its translation is CASSLLAGAADTQYF.

Remarks on this clone: The junction and the germline gene differ at one end; a read error may be behind it. The chain uses TRBV7-7 and TRBJ2-1; the D gene is possibly TRBD1 (5 bases). The CDR3 is 15 residues long. Germline-derived CDR1 and CDR2 are SSHAT and FNYEAQ (reference sequence). The CDR3 sequence is CASSLVEGVGNEQFF. The CDR3 nucleotides are TGTGCTAGCAGCTTAGTAGAAGGGGTGGGGAATGAGCAGTTCTTC.

V gene TRBV2 combines with J gene TRBJ1-5; D not certain. Germline CDR1 SNHLY, CDR2 FYNNEI. This CDR3 spans 13 amino acids. Trimming removed 3 bases at V and 7 bases at J, with 10 bases between. CDR3 sequence reads: CASSEWAEQPQHF. CDR3 bases: TGTGCCAGCAGTGAGTGGGCCGAGCAGCCCCAGCATTTT.

The chain links TRBV4-1 to TRBJ1-5; TRBD1 aligns across 10 bases. Per germline, CDR1 MGHRA and CDR2 YSYEKL. The junction had 12 bases not matched to a gene; V was cut back by 0 bases and J by 10 bases. CDR3 length: 17 residues. CDR3 sequence reads: CASSQDWRDRGSRPQHF. The CDR3 DNA is TGCGCCAGCAGCCAAGATTGGAGGGACAGGGGTTCGCGTCCCCAGCATTTT.

This chain connects TRBV4-1 to TRBJ1-2; D uncertain. CDR1 and CDR2 from the germline V gene are MGHRA and YSYEKL. Trimming cost V 4 bases and J 0 bases, with 15 bases left between them. This CDR3 contains 16 residues. The CDR3 protein is CASSRAATTANYGYTF. DNA for the CDR3: TGCGCCAGCAGCCGCGCCGCGACAACAGCTAACTATGGCTACACCTTC.

The chain is built from TRBV5-1 and TRBJ2-7, with D unresolved. The V and J ends lost 2 bases and 0 bases respectively, with 12 bases between them. Germline CDR1 reads SGHRS; CDR2 reads YFSETQ. The CDR3 is made up of 15 amino acids. DNA for the CDR3: TGCGCCAGCAGCTTTGGCGTTCCAAGCTCCTACGAGCAGTACTTC. Protein product: CASSFGVPSSYEQYF. Using reference TRBV5-1 and TRBJ2-7 for the parts outside the CDR3, the full variable domain is KAGVTQTPRYLIKTRGQQVTLSCSPISGHRSVSWYQQTPGQGLQFLFEYFSETQRNKGNFPGRFSGRQFSNSRSEMNVSTLELGDSALYLCASSFGVPSSYEQYFGPGTRLTVT.

The gene calls are TRBV7-9 and TRBJ2-2; no firm D call. V was clipped by 3 bases and J by 3 bases, with 8 bases between them. Germline V gene sequence: CDR1 SEHNR, CDR2 FQNEAQ (reference sequence). The CDR3 has 14 residues. CDR3 DNA: TGTGCCAGCAGCTTGGGTCGATACACCGGGGAGCTGTTTTTT. It is translated as CASSLGRYTGELFF.

The chain carries TRBV19 and TRBJ1-3; no definite D call. The CDR3 covers 15 residues. Germline V gene lookup returns CDR1 LNHDA and CDR2 SQIVND (reference sequence). Trimming removed 7 bases from V and 0 bases from J, with 13 bases in between. The CDR3 sequence is CASIRGGISGNTIYF. CDR3 nucleotides: TGTGCCAGTATTCGCGGTGGAATCTCTGGAAACACCATATATTTT.